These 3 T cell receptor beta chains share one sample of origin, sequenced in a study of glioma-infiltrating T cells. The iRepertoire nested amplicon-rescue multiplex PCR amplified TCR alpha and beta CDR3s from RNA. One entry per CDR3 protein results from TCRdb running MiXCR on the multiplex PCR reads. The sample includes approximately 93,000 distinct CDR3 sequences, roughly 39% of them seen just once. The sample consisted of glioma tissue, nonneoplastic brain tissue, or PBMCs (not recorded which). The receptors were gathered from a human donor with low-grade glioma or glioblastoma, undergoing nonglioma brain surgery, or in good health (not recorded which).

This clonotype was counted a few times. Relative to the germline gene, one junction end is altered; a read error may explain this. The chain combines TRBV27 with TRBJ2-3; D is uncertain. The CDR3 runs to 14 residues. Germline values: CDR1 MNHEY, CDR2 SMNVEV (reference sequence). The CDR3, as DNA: TGTGCCAGCAGTTTAAGGGTGGGAACAGATACGCGGTATTTC. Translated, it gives CASSLRVGTDTRYF.

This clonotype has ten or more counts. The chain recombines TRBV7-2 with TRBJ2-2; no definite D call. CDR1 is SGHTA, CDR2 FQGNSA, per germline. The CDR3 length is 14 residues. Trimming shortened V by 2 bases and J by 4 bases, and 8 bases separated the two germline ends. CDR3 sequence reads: CASSLRGITGELFF. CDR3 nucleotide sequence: TGTGCCAGCAGCTTAAGAGGTATCACCGGGGAGCTGTTTTTT.

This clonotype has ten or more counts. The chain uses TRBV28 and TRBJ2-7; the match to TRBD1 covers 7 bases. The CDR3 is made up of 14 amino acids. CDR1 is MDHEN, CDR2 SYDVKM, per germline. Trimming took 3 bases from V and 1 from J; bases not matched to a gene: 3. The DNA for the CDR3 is TGTGCCAGCAGTTTGGGGACAGCGTCCTACGAGCAGTACTTC. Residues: CASSLGTASYEQYF.